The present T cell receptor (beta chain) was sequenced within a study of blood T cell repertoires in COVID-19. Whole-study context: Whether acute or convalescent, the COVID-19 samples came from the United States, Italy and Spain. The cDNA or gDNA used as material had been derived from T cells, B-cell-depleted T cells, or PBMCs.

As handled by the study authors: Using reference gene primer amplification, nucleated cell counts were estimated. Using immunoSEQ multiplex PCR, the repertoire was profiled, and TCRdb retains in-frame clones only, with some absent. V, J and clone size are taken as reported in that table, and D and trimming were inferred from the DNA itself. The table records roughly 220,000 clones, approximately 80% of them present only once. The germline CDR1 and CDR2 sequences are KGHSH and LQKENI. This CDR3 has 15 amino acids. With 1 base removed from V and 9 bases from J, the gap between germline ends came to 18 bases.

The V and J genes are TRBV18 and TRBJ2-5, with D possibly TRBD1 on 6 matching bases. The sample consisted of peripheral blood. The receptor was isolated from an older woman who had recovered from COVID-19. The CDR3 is CASSPQEGHPGAQYF. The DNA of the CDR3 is TGTGCCAGCTCACCACAAGAGGGACACCCTGGGGCCCAGTACTTC.